This section outlines one T cell receptor beta chain sequence together with its context. This CDR3 has 15 residues. CDR1 MDHEN and CDR2 SYDVKM come from the germline V gene. V was clipped by 2 bases and J by 1 base, with 11 bases between them. The data are from a study of blood T cell repertoires in COVID-19. Study summary: The study drew acute and convalescent COVID-19 samples from the United States, Italy and Spain.

The authors' processing: From reference gene primer amplification, estimates of nucleated cell counts were derived. The table came from immunoSEQ multiplex PCR; TCRdb's copy has only in-frame clones and leaves some out. The V and J calls and the clone size are those of that table, but D and trimming were determined from the DNA. The sample carries roughly 99,000 clones, over 80% recorded once. The genes are TRBV28 and TRBJ1-1; a possible D gene is TRBD1 (6 bases). The specimen was peripheral blood. This clonotype was obtained from a woman younger than 45 with acute or convalescent COVID-19. This CDR3 is CASSLGGGPNTEAFF. The CDR3 nucleotides are TGTGCCAGCAGTTTAGGGGGGGGCCCGAACACTGAAGCTTTCTTT.